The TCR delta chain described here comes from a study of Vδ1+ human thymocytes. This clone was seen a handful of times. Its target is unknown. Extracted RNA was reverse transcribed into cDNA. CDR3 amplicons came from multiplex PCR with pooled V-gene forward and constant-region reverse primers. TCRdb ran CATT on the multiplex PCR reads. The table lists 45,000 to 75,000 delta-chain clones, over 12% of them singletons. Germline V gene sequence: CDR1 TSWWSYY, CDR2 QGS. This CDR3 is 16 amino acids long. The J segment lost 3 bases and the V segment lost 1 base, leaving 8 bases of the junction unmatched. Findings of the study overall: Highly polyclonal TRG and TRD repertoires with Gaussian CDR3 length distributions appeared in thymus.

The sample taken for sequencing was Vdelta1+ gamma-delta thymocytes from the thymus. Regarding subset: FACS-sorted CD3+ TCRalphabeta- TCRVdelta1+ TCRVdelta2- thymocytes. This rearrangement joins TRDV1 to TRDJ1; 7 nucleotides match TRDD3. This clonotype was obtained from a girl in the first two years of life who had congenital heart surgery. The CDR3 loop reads CALGEPAGGIADKLIF. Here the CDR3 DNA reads TGTGCTCTTGGGGAACCCGCCGGGGGGATTGCCGATAAACTCATCTTT.